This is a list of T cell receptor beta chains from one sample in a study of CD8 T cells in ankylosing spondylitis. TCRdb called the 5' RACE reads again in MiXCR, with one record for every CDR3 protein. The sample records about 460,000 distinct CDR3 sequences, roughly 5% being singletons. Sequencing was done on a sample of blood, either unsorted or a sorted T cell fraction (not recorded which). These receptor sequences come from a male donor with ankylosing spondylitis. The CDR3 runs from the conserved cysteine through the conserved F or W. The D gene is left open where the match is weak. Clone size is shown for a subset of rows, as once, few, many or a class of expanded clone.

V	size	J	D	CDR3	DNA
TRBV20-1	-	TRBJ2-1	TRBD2	CSAASLAGVVHEQFF	TGCAGTGCCGCTAGTCTAGCGGGAGTGGTACATGAGCAGTTCTTC
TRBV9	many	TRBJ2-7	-	CASSVGGNYEQYF	TGTGCCAGCAGCGTAGGTGGGAACTACGAGCAGTACTTC
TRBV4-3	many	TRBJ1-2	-	CASSGEGGGYTF	TGCGCCAGCAGCGGGGAGGGGGGAGGCTACACCTTC
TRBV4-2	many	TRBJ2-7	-	CASSHSGGLSYEQYF	TGTGCCAGCAGCCATTCTGGGGGGCTTTCCTACGAGCAGTACTTC
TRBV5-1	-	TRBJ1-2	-	CASSQGLRQGGYGYTF	TGCGCCAGCAGCCAAGGCCTCCGGCAGGGCGGCTATGGCTACACCTTC
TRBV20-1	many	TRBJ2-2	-	CSANSDYYTGELFF	TGCAGTGCTAACTCGGACTACTACACCGGGGAGCTGTTTTTT
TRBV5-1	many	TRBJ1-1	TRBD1	CASSIGTGANTEAFF	TGCGCCAGCAGCATAGGGACAGGGGCGAACACTGAAGCTTTCTTT
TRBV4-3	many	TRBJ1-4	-	CASSQEGLARAYNEKLFF	TGCGCCAGCAGCCAAGAAGGTTTGGCTCGGGCTTACAATGAAAAACTGTTTTTT
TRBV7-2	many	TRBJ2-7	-	CASSFDRFHEQYF	TGTGCCAGCAGCTTTGACAGGTTCCACGAGCAGTACTTC
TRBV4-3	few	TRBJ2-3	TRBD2	CASSQEPSGAQYF	TGCGCCAGCAGCCAAGAGCCTAGCGGGGCGCAGTATTTT
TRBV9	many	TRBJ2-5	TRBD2	CASSVGASGRGETQYF	TGTGCCAGCAGCGTAGGGGCTAGCGGGAGAGGTGAGACCCAGTACTTC
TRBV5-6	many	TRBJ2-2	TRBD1	CASSLGPLTGDDTGELFF	TGTGCCAGCAGCTTGGGACCCCTTACAGGGGACGACACCGGGGAGCTGTTTTTT
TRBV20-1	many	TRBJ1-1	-	CSARDPRGPGNEAFF	TGCAGTGCTAGAGATCCTAGGGGCCCCGGAAATGAAGCTTTCTTT
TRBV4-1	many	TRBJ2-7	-	CASSQDGPGDYEQYF	TGCGCCAGCAGCCAAGATGGCCCAGGGGACTACGAGCAGTACTTC
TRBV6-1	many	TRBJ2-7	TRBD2	CASSATLAGRLREQYF	TGTGCCAGCAGCGCCACCTTAGCGGGACGGTTGCGCGAGCAGTACTTC
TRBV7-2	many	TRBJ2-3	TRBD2	CASSFTSGGFADTQYF	TGTGCCAGCAGCTTTACTAGCGGGGGGTTCGCAGATACGCAGTATTTT
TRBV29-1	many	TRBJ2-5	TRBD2	CSVASSGGQETQYF	TGCAGCGTGGCCTCAAGCGGGGGACAAGAGACCCAGTACTTC
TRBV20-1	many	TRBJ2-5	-	CSARDTAAVQETQYF	TGCAGTGCTAGAGATACAGCGGCTGTCCAAGAGACCCAGTACTTC
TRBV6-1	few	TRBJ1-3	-	CASSEIPANTIYF	TGTGCCAGCAGTGAAATCCCGGCGAACACCATATATTTT
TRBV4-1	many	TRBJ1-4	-	CASSQVGPINEKLFF	TGCGCCAGCAGCCAAGTTGGACCTATTAATGAAAAACTGTTTTTT
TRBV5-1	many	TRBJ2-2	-	CASSYQGMGTGELFF	TGCGCCAGCAGCTATCAGGGTATGGGCACCGGGGAGCTGTTTTTT
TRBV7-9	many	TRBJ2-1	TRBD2	CASSLLAGGPRNEQFF	TGTGCCAGCAGCTTACTAGCGGGAGGGCCCCGCAATGAGCAGTTCTTC
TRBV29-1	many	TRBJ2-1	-	CSVARGYNPNEQFF	TGCAGCGTTGCCCGGGGCTATAACCCCAATGAGCAGTTCTTC
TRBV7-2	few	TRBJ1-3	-	CASSLQQSSGNTIYF	TGTGCCAGCAGCCTACAGCAGAGCTCTGGAAACACCATATATTTT
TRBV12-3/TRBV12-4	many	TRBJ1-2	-	CASSTSGGRRNYGYTF	TGTGCCAGCAGTACCTCGGGGGGCAGGAGGAACTATGGCTACACCTTC
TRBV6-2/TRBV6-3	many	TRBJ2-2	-	CASSYSIGSNTGELFF	TGTGCCAGCAGTTACTCGATTGGCAGTAACACCGGGGAGCTGTTTTTT
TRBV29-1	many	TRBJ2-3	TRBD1	CSGMTGGPDTQYF	TGCAGCGGTATGACAGGGGGCCCAGATACGCAGTATTTT
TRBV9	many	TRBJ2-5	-	CASSADRQETQYF	TGTGCCAGCAGCGCGGACAGACAAGAGACCCAGTACTTC
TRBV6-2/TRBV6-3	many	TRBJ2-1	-	CASSYSFVAVNEQFF	TGTGCCAGCAGTTACTCTTTTGTGGCTGTCAATGAGCAGTTCTTC
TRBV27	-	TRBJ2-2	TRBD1	CASRRGDRVNTGELFF	TGTGCCAGCAGGAGGGGGGACAGGGTAAACACCGGGGAGCTGTTTTTT
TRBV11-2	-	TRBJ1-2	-	CASSLGAYYGYTF	TGTGCCAGCAGCTTAGGGGCCTACTATGGCTACACCTTC
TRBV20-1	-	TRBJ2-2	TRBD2	CSASLAGHSVNTGELFF	TGCAGTGCTAGTCTAGCGGGACACTCCGTGAACACCGGGGAGCTGTTTTTT
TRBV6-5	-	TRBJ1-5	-	CASSYSNLYRVDFQPQHF	TGTGCCAGCAGTTACTCTAACCTATACAGGGTGGATTTTCAGCCCCAGCATTTT
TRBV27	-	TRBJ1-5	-	CASTPLSGGNQPQHF	TGTGCCAGCACCCCCCTTAGTGGAGGAAATCAGCCCCAGCATTTT
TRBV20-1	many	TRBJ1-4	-	CSARDYRTVNEKLFF	TGCAGTGCTAGAGATTATCGGACAGTCAACGAAAAACTGTTTTTT
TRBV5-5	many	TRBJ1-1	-	CASSRGDRYTEAFF	TGTGCCAGCAGTCGTGGCGACAGGTACACTGAAGCTTTCTTT
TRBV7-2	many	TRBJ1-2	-	CASSLGGLGYTF	TGTGCCAGCAGCTTAGGAGGTTTGGGCTACACCTTC
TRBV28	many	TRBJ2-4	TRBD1	CASRISGTGRAKNIQYF	TGTGCCAGCAGAATCTCCGGGACAGGGAGGGCCAAAAACATTCAGTACTTC
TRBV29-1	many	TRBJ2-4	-	CSVMEGLAKNIQYF	TGCAGCGTGATGGAAGGATTAGCCAAAAACATTCAGTACTTC
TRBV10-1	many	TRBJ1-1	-	CASSERGTGWRTEAFF	TGCGCCAGCAGTGAGAGGGGAACAGGGTGGCGAACTGAAGCTTTCTTT
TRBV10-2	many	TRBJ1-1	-	CATGGLGTEAFF	TGCGCCACCGGGGGCCTCGGCACTGAAGCTTTCTTT
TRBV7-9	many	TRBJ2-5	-	CASSLLARETQYF	TGTGCCAGCAGCTTACTAGCCCGGGAGACCCAGTACTTC
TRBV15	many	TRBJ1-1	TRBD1	CATSRGPGGHSWNLNTEAFF	TGTGCCACCAGCAGAGGGCCAGGGGGCCATTCTTGGAATTTGAACACTGAAGCTTTCTTT
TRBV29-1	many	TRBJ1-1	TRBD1	CSGRGAEAFF	TGCAGCGGCAGGGGGGCTGAAGCTTTCTTT
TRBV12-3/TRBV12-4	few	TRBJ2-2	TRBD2	CASSPWGGRALNTGELFF	TGTGCCAGCAGTCCATGGGGCGGGAGGGCATTGAACACCGGGGAGCTGTTTTTT
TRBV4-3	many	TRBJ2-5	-	CASSRLVAETQYF	TGCGCCAGCAGCCGGCTAGTTGCTGAGACCCAGTACTTC
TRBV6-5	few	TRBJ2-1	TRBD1	CASSYSIGTGGRNEQFF	TGTGCCAGCAGTTACTCGATCGGGACAGGGGGCAGGAATGAGCAGTTCTTC
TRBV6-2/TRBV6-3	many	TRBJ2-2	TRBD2	CAGTSGNTGELFF	TGTGCCGGGACTAGCGGCAACACCGGGGAGCTGTTTTTT
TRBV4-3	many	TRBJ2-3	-	CASSQSPALSTDTQYF	TGCGCCAGCAGCCAAAGCCCGGCCCTGAGCACAGATACGCAGTATTTT
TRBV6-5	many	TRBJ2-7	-	CASSSGEGFYEQYF	TGTGCCAGCAGTTCTGGCGAGGGGTTCTACGAGCAGTACTTC